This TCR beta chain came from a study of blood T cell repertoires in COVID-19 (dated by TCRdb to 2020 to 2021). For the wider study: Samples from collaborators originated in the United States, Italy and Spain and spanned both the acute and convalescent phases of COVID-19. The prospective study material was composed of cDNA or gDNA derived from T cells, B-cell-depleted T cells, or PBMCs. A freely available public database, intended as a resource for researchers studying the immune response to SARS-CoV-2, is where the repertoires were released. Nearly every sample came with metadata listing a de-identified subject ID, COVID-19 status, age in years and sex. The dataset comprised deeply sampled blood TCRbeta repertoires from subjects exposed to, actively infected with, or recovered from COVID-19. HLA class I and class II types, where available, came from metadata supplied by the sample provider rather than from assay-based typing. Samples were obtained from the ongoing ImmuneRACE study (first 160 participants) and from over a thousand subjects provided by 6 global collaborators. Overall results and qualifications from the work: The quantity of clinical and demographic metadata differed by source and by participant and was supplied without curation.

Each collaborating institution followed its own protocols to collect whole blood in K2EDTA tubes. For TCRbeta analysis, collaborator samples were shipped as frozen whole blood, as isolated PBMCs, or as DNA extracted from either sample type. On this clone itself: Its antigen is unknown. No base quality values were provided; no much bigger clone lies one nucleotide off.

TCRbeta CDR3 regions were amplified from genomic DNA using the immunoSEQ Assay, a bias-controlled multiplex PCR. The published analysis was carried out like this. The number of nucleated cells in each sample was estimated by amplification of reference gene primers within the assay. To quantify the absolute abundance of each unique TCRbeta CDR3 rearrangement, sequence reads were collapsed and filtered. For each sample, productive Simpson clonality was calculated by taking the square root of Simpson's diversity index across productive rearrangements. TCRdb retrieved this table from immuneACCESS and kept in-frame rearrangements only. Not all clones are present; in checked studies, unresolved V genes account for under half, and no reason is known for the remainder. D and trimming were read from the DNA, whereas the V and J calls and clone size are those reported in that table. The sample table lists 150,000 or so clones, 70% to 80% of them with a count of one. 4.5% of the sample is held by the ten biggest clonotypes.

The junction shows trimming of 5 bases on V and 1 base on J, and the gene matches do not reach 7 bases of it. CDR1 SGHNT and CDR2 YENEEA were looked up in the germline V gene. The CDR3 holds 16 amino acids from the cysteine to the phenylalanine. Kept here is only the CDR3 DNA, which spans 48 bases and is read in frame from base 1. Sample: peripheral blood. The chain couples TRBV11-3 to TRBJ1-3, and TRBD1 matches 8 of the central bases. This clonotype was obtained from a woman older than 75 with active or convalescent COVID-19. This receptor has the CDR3 CASSPGQGPSGNTIYF. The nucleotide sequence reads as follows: TGTGCCAGCAGCCCCGGACAGGGTCCTTCTGGAAACACCATATATTTT.